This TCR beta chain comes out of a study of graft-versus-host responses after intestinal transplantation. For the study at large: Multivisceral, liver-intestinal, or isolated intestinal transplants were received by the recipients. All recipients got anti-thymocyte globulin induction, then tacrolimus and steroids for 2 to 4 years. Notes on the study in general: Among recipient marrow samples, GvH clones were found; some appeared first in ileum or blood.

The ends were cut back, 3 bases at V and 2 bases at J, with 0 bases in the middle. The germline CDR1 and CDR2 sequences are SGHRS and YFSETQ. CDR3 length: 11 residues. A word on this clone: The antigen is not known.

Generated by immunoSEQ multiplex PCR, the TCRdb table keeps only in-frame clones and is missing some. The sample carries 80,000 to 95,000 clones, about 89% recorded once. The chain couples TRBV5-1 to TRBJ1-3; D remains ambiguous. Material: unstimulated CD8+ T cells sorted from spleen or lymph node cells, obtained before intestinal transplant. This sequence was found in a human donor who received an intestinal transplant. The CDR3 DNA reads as TGCGCCAGCAGCTCTGGAAACACCATATATTTT. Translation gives CASSSGNTIYF.